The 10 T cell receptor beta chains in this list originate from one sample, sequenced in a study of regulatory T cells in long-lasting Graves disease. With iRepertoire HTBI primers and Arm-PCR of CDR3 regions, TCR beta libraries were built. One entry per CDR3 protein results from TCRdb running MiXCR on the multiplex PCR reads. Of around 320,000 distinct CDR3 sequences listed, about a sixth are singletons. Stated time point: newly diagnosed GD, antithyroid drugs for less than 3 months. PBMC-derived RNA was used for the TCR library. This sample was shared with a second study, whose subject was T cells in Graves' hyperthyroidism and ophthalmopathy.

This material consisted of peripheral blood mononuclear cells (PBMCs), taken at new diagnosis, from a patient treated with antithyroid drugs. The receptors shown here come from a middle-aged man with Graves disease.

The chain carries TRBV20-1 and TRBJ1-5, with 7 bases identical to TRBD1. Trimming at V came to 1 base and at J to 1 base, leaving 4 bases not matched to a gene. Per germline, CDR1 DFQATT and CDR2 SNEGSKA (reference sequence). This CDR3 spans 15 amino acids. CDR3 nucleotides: TGCAGTGCTAGAGTAGACAGGGTCAGCAATCAGCCCCAGCATTTT. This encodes CSARVDRVSNQPQHF.

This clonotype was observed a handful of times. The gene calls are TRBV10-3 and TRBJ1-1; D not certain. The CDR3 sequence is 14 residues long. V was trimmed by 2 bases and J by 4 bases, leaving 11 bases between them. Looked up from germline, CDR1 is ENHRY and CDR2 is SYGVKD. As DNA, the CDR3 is TGTGCCATCAGTGAGAAGGGAGGTATCACTGAAGCTTTCTTT. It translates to CAISEKGGITEAFF.

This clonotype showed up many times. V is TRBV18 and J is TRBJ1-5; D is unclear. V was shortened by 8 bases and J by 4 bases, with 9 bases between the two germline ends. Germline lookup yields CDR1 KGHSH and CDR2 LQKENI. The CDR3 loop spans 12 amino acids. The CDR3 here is CASSPPNQPQHF. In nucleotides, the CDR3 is TGTGCCAGCAGTCCCCCGAATCAGCCCCAGCATTTT. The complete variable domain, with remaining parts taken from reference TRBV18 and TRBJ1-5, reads NAGVMQNPRHLVRRRGQEARLRCSPMKGHSHVYWYRQLPEEGLKFMVYLQKENIIDESGMPKERFSAEFPKEGPSILRIQQVVRGDSAAYFCASSPPNQPQHFGDGTRLSIL.

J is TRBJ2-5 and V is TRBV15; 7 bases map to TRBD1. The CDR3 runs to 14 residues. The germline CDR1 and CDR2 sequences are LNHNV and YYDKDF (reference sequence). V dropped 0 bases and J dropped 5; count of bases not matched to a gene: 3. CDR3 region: CATSRDDRAETQYF. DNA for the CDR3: TGTGCCACCAGCAGAGATGACAGGGCGGAGACCCAGTACTTC. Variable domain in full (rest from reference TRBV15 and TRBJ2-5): DAMVIQNPRYQVTQFGKPVTLSCSQTLNHNVMYWYQQKSSQAPKLLFHYYDKDFNNEADTPDNFQSRRPNTSFCFLDIRSPGLGDTAMYLCATSRDDRAETQYFGPGTRLLVL.

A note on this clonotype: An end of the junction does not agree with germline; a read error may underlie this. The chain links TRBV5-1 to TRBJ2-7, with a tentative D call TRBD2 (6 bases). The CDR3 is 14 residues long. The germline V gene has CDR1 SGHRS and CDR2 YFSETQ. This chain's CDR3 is CAGSLDPGVNEQYF. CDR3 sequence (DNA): TGCGCCGGCAGCTTAGACCCGGGGGTCAACGAGCAGTACTTC.

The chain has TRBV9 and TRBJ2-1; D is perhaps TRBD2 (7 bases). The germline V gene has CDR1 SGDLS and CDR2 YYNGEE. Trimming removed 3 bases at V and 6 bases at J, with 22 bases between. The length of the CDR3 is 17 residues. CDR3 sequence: CASSAGGPRPVINEQFF. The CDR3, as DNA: TGTGCCAGCAGCGCCGGGGGGCCCAGGCCGGTGATCAATGAGCAGTTCTTC.

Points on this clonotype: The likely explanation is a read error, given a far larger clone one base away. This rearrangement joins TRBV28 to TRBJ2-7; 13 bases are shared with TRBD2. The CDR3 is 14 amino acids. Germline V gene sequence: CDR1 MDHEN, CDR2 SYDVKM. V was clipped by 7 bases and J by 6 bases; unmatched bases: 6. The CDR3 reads CASIRTSGGAEQYF. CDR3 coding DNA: TGTGCCAGCATTCGCACTAGCGGGGGGGCCGAGCAGTACTTC.

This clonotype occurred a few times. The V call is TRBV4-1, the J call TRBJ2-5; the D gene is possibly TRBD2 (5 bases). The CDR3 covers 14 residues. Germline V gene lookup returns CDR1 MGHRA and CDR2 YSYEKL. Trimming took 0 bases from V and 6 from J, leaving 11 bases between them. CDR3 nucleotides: TGCGCCAGCAGCCAAGAAAACGGGGTACAGACCCAGTACTTC. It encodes CASSQENGVQTQYF.

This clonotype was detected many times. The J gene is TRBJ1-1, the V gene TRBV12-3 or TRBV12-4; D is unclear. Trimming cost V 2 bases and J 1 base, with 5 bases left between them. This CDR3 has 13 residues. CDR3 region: CASSLFRNTEAFF. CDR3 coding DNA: TGTGCCAGCAGTTTATTCAGGAACACTGAAGCTTTCTTT.

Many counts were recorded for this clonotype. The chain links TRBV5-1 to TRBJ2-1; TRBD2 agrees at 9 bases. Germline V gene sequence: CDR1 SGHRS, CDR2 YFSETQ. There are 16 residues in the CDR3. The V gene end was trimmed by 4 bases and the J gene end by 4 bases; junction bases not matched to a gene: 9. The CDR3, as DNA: TGCGCCAGCAGCATTTTAGGCGGGGGGGCATACAATGAGCAGTTCTTC. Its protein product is CASSILGGGAYNEQFF.